Each of the 10 T cell receptor beta chains below was sequenced from the same sample in a study of STAT5B mutations in CD4+ large granular lymphocyte leukemia. The protocol was immunoSEQ multiplex PCR, while the TCRdb copy is restricted to in-frame clones and leaves out a portion. The repertoire holds over 25,000 clones, 65% to 80% seen once, with approximately 6.2% in the top ten. The sample consisted of CD4+ T cells from blood buffy coats. These receptor sequences come from a human donor in good health.

A single count supports this clone. The chain uses TRBV19 and TRBJ2-5; 11 bases match TRBD2. With V trimmed by 6 bases and J by 5 bases, 20 bases remained unmatched. The CDR3 has 19 residues. The germline V gene has CDR1 LNHDA and CDR2 SQIVND (reference sequence). In DNA, the CDR3 is TGTGCCAGTAGCTATCAGGGGGTAGCGGGGGGGCCGGATGGTGAGACCCAGTACTTC. Translating it yields CASSYQGVAGGPDGETQYF.

The chain carries TRBV6-1 and TRBJ1-1; D ambiguous. This CDR3 spans 12 amino acids. Germline lookup yields CDR1 MNHNS and CDR2 SASEGT. Deletions cut 3 bases from V and 4 bases from J, with 6 bases between. Here the CDR3 reads CASSDRVTEAFF. The CDR3 DNA follows: TGTGCCAGCAGTGATCGGGTCACTGAAGCTTTCTTT.

The genes are TRBV6-1 and TRBJ2-3, with D uncertain. The V gene lost 1 base and the J gene lost 5 bases, with 13 bases spanning the gap. Germline CDR1 and CDR2: MNHNS and SASEGT. This CDR3 region has 15 residues. In DNA, the CDR3 is TGTGCCAGCAGTGAAGAGGCCACCTCGGGAGATACGCAGTATTTT. Protein product: CASSEEATSGDTQYF.

The V gene is TRBV7-2, the J gene TRBJ2-3, with D uncertain. Trimming stripped 4 bases from V and 2 bases from J, with 10 bases between. The CDR3 loop spans 14 amino acids. Germline CDR1 reads SGHTA; CDR2 reads FQGNSA. The CDR3 sequence is CASSSRTYTDTQYF. Written as DNA, the CDR3 is TGTGCCAGCAGCTCACGGACCTACACAGATACGCAGTATTTT.

The rearrangement joins TRBV7-2 to TRBJ1-5, with a tentative D call TRBD1 (5 bases). The CDR3 is 14 residues long. V lost 6 bases and J 4 bases, leaving 13 bases between the germline ends. Germline CDR1 and CDR2: SGHTA and FQGNSA. CDR3 in amino acids: CASSLPGGNQPQHF. CDR3 coding DNA: TGTGCCAGCAGTCTCCCCGGGGGAAATCAGCCCCAGCATTTT.

J is TRBJ1-2 and V is TRBV18, with 7 positions matching TRBD1. The ends lost 2 bases at V and 7 bases at J; junction bases unmatched: 4. Germline-derived CDR1 and CDR2 are KGHSH and LQKENI. The CDR3 is made up of 13 amino acids. CDR3 bases: TGTGCCAGCTCACCAGAGACAGGGATTGGCTACACCTTC. Translation: CASSPETGIGYTF.

The chain couples TRBV6-6 to TRBJ1-1; TRBD1 is a possible D gene (5 bases). The length of the CDR3 is 13 residues. Trimming shortened V by 6 bases and J by 4 bases, and 12 bases separated the two germline ends. From germline, CDR1 is MNHNY and CDR2 SVGAGI (reference sequence). The CDR3 sequence is CASSPSGFTEAFF. For the CDR3, the DNA is TGTGCCAGCAGCCCTTCAGGGTTCACTGAAGCTTTCTTT.

The rearrangement uses TRBV19 and TRBJ2-2, with 11 bases fitting TRBD2. J was trimmed by 0 bases and V by 10 bases; bases with no gene match: 1. The CDR3 runs to 14 residues. Germline assignment: CDR1 LNHDA and CDR2 SQIVND (reference sequence). CDR3 protein: CATSGGTNTGELFF. The CDR3 DNA reads TGTGCCACTAGCGGGGGGACGAACACCGGGGAGCTGTTTTTT.

The gene calls are TRBV7-2 and TRBJ2-5; D may correspond to TRBD1 or TRBD2 (6 bases each). V dropped 5 bases and J dropped 4 bases, with 14 bases sitting between them. The CDR3 runs 14 residues. Germline assignment: CDR1 SGHTA and CDR2 FQGNSA. For the CDR3, the DNA is TGTGCCAGCAGCACGTTCGGGGGCCCAGAGACCCAGTACTTC. Its translation: CASSTFGGPETQYF. Together with reference TRBV7-2 and TRBJ2-5, the CDR3 gives the full variable domain: GAGVSQSPSNKVTEKGKDVELRCDPISGHTALYWYRQSLGQGLEFLIYFQGNSAPDKSGLPSDRFSAERTGGSVSTLTIQRTQQEDSAVYLCASSTFGGPETQYFGPGTRLLVL.

The chain joins TRBV7-9 to TRBJ2-2; no clear D. CDR1 and CDR2 (germline): SEHNR, FQNEAQ (reference sequence). Trimming shortened V by 3 bases and J by 4 bases, and 12 bases separated the two germline ends. This CDR3 has 15 residues. CDR3 residues: CASSLTFGSTGELFF. The DNA of the CDR3 is TGTGCCAGCAGCTTGACTTTTGGTTCCACCGGGGAGCTGTTTTTT.